Each of the 17 T cell receptor beta chains below was sequenced from the same sample in a study of cytomegalovirus exposure and HLA in healthy donors. PCR involved 60 Vbeta and 13 Jbeta primers. The data were produced by immunoSEQ multiplex PCR, yet TCRdb's version contains in-frame clones alone and is incomplete. The sample yields about 140,000 clones, around four fifths seen once. The sequencing input was PBMCs. These receptors originate from a young man in good health and CMV-seronegative.

The chain recombines TRBV6-5 with TRBJ1-5, with TRBD1 matching over 7 bases. Trimming cost V 5 bases and J 2 bases; bases outside gene matches: 3. The CDR3 runs to 14 residues. The germline CDR1 and CDR2 sequences are MNHEY and SVGAGI. The CDR3 DNA reads TGTGCCAGCAGTGGCGGACAGGGCAATCAGCCCCAGCATTTT. Its protein product is CASSGGQGNQPQHF.

The chain recombines TRBV6-5 with TRBJ2-2; D remains unclear. Trimming pared 2 bases from V and 7 bases from J, leaving 5 bases between. Looked up from germline, CDR1 is MNHEY and CDR2 is SVGAGI. This CDR3 has 12 residues. The CDR3 DNA sequence: TGTGCCAGCAGTTACACTTACGGGGAGCTGTTTTTT. Translated, it gives CASSYTYGELFF.

This rearrangement joins TRBV10-3 to TRBJ1-5, with D uncertain. CDR1 is ENHRY, CDR2 SYGVKD, per germline. The CDR3 has 13 amino acids. Trimming took off 10 bases at V and 0 bases at J, with 10 bases between the two ends. The CDR3 region is CATQDYSNQPQHF. Here the CDR3 DNA reads TGTGCCACCCAGGATTATAGCAATCAGCCCCAGCATTTT.

This chain joins TRBV6-6 and TRBJ2-2; 8 bases are shared with TRBD2. The CDR3 consists of 15 residues. Germline assignment: CDR1 MNHNY and CDR2 SVGAGI (reference sequence). The trim removed 1 base at V and 4 bases at J, leaving 2 bases unmatched. DNA of the CDR3: TGTGCCAGCAGTTACTACGCGGGAGGCACCGGGGAGCTGTTTTTT. Translating gives CASSYYAGGTGELFF.

The genes are TRBV27 and TRBJ2-1, with D maybe TRBD1 (5 bases). V dropped 6 bases and J dropped 10 bases, with 19 bases sitting between them. Per germline, CDR1 MNHEY and CDR2 SMNVEV (reference sequence). This CDR3 spans 14 amino acids. The CDR3 reads CASRAGRGPGEQFF. The CDR3 DNA reads as TGTGCCAGCAGGGCAGGGCGAGGTCCCGGGGAGCAGTTCTTC.

The chain couples TRBV2 to TRBJ2-3; the D gene is possibly TRBD1 (6 bases). The length of the CDR3 is 13 residues. With 8 bases removed from V and 7 bases from J, the gap between germline ends came to 16 bases. Germline V gene data show CDR1 as SNHLY and CDR2 as FYNNEI. The DNA for the CDR3 is TGTGCCAGCGATTTGGGGGCCCGGAATACGCAGTATTTT. It translates to CASDLGARNTQYF.

The chain recombines TRBV5-6 with TRBJ2-5; D perhaps matches TRBD1 (6 bases). The J call could be wrong; TRBJ2-7 is a better fit for the DNA end. The CDR3 spans 13 residues. Germline loops: CDR1 SGHDT, CDR2 YYEEEE. CDR3 nucleotides: TGTGCCAGCAGCTTTCAGGGGCTCTACGAGCAGTACTTC. Translating it yields CASSFQGLYEQYF.

CDR3 protein: CASSEGSGKGEQFF. The CDR3 DNA is TGCGCCAGCAGTGAGGGGAGCGGGAAGGGTGAGCAGTTCTTC. The chain combines TRBV10-1 with TRBJ2-1; TRBD2 aligns across 7 bases. The CDR3 spans 14 residues. V shed 2 bases, J shed 9 bases, and the junction held 7 bases outside the gene matches. Per germline, CDR1 WNHNN and CDR2 SYGVQD (reference sequence).

V is TRBV7-8 and J is TRBJ2-2; D is perhaps TRBD1 (5 bases). The CDR3 covers 14 residues. The germline V gene encodes CDR1 SGHVS and CDR2 FQNEAQ. With 0 bases removed from V and 7 bases from J, the gap between germline ends came to 9 bases. Here the CDR3 reads CASSLAREYGELFF. CDR3 DNA: TGTGCCAGCAGCTTAGCCAGGGAATACGGGGAGCTGTTTTTT. The full variable domain, completed using reference TRBV7-8 and TRBJ2-2, is GAGVSQSPRYKVAKRGQDVALRCDPISGHVSLFWYQQALGQGPEFLTYFQNEAQLDKSGLPSDRFFAERPEGSVSTLKIQRTQQEDSAVYLCASSLAREYGELFFGEGSRLTVL.

The rearrangement uses TRBV7-8 and TRBJ1-1; D is possibly TRBD1 (6 bases). Germline-derived CDR1 and CDR2 are SGHVS and FQNEAQ. Between the trimmed V and J ends, which lost 4 bases and 1 base, there was a span of 16 bases. The length of the CDR3 is 16 residues. CDR3 region: CASSSIGGAQNTEAFF. The CDR3 DNA follows: TGTGCCAGCAGCTCGATCGGGGGGGCCCAGAACACTGAAGCTTTCTTT.

This clone was seen a single time. The chain combines TRBV2 with TRBJ2-5; the match to TRBD2 covers 10 bases. The trim removed 9 bases at V and 0 bases at J, leaving 10 bases unmatched. The CDR3 sequence is 16 residues long. Germline V gene data show CDR1 as SNHLY and CDR2 as FYNNEI. CDR3 in DNA: TGTGCCAGGCGAGGGCCTAGCGGGGGTTACCAAGAGACCCAGTACTTC. This encodes CARRGPSGGYQETQYF.

The chain combines TRBV7-9 with TRBJ2-1; D possibly corresponds to TRBD2 (6 bases). CDR1 and CDR2 from the germline V gene are SEHNR and FQNEAQ (reference sequence). Trimming cost V 2 bases and J 7 bases, with 18 bases left between them. The CDR3 is 16 amino acids. This chain's CDR3 is CASSLLLGMGGNEQFF. Here the CDR3 DNA reads TGTGCCAGCAGCTTATTGTTAGGGATGGGGGGAAATGAGCAGTTCTTC.

The chain uses TRBV9 and TRBJ2-2; 9 bases match TRBD2. Germline lookup yields CDR1 SGDLS and CDR2 YYNGEE. There are 16 residues in the CDR3. V lost 2 bases, J lost 2 bases, and 4 bases stayed unmatched. The CDR3 DNA follows: TGTGCCAGCAGCGTGAGCGGGGGGCGAAACACCGGGGAGCTGTTTTTT. Translated, it gives CASSVSGGRNTGELFF.

V usage is TRBV27 and J usage is TRBJ2-1, with 11 bases matching TRBD1. V gave up 2 bases and J gave up 2 bases; unmatched junction bases: 8. The CDR3 is 18 amino acids. Germline CDR1 and CDR2: MNHEY and SMNVEV (reference sequence). The DNA of the CDR3 is TGTGCCAGCAGTTTAGGCTTCGGGACAGGGGGAGCCTACAATGAGCAGTTCTTC. Its translation: CASSLGFGTGGAYNEQFF.

This chain links TRBV12-5 with TRBJ2-2; tentatively, D is TRBD2 (6 bases). V was shortened by 1 base and J by 5 bases, with 23 bases between the two germline ends. The germline CDR1 and CDR2 sequences are LGHNT and FRNRAP. The CDR3 consists of 19 residues. The CDR3 protein is CASGLAPDSYGLATGELFF. CDR3 coding DNA: TGTGCTAGTGGTTTGGCCCCAGACAGTTACGGGCTAGCGACCGGGGAGCTGTTTTTT. Complete variable domain (other parts from reference TRBV12-5 and TRBJ2-2): DARVTQTPRHKVTEMGQEVTMRCQPILGHNTVFWYRQTMMQGLELLAYFRNRAPLDDSGMPKDRFSAEMPDATLATLKIQPSEPRDSAVYFCASGLAPDSYGLATGELFFGEGSRLTVL.

The rearrangement uses TRBV7-2 and TRBJ1-1, with 9 bases identical to TRBD1. Per germline, CDR1 SGHTA and CDR2 FQGNSA. J gave up 0 bases and V 2 bases, and 4 bases lay outside the gene matches. The CDR3 runs 16 residues. The DNA of the CDR3 is TGTGCCAGCAGCTTATTGTGGACAGGGGTGAACACTGAAGCTTTCTTT. It specifies CASSLLWTGVNTEAFF.

The chain is built from TRBV6-1 and TRBJ2-7; the match to TRBD2 covers 14 bases. Per germline, CDR1 MNHNS and CDR2 SASEGT. The CDR3 spans 17 residues. The V segment lost 1 base and the J segment 5 bases; nucleotides outside the gene matches: 7. The CDR3 DNA reads TGTGCCAGCAGTGAAGGACTAGCGGGAGGGCCCACGGACGAGCAGTACTTC. Translating gives CASSEGLAGGPTDEQYF.